This TCR beta chain came from a study of identical twins. MiXCR, applied by TCRdb to the 5' RACE reads, yields one record per CDR3 protein. The repertoire holds roughly 750,000 distinct CDR3 sequences, with around 20% as singletons. This CDR3 spans 17 amino acids. The same sample was also used in a study of T cells expressing NK-cell markers.

The sequenced material came from PBMCs. The rearrangement joins TRBV21-1 to TRBJ2-3; the D call in the table, TRBD1, was not verified against the DNA. TRBV21-1 represents a pseudogene. The clonotype was recovered from a woman aged 18-29 years in good health. DNA for the CDR3: TGTGCCAGCAGCACCACAGGGGCCAGCAGCCGCACAGATACGCAGTATTTT. Translation gives CASSTTGASSRTDTQYF.